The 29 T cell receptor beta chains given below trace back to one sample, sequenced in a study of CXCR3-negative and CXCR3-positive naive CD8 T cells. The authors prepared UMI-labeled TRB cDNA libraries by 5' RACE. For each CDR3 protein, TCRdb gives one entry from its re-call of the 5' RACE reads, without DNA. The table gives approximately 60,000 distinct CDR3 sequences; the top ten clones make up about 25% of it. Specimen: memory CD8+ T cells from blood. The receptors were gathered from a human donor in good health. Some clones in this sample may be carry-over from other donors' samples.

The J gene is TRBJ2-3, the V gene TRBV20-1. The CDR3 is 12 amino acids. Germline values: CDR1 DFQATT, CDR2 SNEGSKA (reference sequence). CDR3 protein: CSAPYGGDTQYF.

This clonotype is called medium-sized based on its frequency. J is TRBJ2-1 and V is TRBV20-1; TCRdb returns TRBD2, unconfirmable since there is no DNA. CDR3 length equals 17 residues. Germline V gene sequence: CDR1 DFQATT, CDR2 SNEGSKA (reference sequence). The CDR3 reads CSARDRLTSGKDNEQFF.

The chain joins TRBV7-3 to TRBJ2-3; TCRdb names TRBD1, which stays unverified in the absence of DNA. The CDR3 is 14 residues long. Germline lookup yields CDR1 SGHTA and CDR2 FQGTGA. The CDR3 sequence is CASSLGQGQDTQYF.

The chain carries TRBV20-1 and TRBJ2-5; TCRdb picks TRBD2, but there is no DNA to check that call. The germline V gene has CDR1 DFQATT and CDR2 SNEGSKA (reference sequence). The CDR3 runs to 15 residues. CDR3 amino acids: CSARPGTSGRETQYF.

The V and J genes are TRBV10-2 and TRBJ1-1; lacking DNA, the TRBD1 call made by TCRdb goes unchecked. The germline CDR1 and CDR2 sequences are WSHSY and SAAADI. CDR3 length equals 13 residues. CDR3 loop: CASSEWRGTEAFF.

The chain's CDR3 is CASSADRAYNEQFF. The genes are TRBV28 and TRBJ2-1; TCRdb designates TRBD1, a call that cannot be tested without DNA. The CDR3 runs to 14 residues. CDR1 is MDHEN and CDR2 is SYDVKM in the germline V gene.

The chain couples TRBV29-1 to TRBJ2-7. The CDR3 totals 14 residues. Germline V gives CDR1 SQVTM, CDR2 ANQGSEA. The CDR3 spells CSVADGWDSYEQYF.

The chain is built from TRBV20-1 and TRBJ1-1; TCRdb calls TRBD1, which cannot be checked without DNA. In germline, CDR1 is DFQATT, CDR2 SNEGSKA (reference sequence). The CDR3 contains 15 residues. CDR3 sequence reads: CSASDTDRLNTEAFF.

CDR3 residues: CASSLAEAGKTEAFF. The chain is built from TRBV7-9 and TRBJ1-1. Germline CDR1 and CDR2: SEHNR and FQNEAQ (reference sequence). The CDR3 contains 15 residues. The whole variable domain, filled in from reference TRBV7-9 and TRBJ1-1, reads DTGVSQNPRHKITKRGQNVTFRCDPISEHNRLYWYRQTLGQGPEFLTYFQNEAQLEKSRLLSDRFSAERPKGSFSTLEIQRTEQGDSAMYLCASSLAEAGKTEAFFGQGTRLTVV.

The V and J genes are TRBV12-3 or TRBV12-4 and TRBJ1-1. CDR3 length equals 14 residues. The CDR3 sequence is CASSLSRVNTEAFF.

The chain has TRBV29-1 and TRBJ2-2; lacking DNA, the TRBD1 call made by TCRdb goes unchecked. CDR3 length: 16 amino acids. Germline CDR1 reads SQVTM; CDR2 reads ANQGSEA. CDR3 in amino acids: CSVEGEGQVDTGELFF.

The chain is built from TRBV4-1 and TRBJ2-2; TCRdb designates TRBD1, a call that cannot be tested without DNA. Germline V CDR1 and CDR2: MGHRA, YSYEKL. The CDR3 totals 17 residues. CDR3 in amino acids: CASSQSLRTGGTGELFF.

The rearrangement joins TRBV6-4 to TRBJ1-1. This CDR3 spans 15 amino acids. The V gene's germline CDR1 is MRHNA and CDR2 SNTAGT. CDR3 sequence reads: CASSAGEGMNTEAFF.

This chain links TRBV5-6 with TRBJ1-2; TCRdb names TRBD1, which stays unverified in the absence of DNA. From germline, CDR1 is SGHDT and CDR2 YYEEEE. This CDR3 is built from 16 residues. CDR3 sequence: CASSLYRATQIYGYTF.

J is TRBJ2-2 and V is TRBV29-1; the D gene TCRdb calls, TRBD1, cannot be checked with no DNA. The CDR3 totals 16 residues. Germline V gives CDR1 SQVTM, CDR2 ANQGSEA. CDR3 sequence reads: CSVEAEIETGTGELFF.

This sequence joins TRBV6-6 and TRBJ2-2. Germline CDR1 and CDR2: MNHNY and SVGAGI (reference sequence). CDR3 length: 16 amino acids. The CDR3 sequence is CASRGLLGTNTGELFF.

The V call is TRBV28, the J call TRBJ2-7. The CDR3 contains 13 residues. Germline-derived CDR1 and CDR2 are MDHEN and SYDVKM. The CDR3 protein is CASVKGYSYEQYF.

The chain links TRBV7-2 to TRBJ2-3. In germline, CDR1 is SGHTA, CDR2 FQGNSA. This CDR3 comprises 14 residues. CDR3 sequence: CASSPAERLDTQYF.

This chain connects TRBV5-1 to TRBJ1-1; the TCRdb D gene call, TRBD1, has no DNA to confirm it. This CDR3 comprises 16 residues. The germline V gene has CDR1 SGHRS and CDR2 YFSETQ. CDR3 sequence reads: CASSLPGGDWGTEAFF.

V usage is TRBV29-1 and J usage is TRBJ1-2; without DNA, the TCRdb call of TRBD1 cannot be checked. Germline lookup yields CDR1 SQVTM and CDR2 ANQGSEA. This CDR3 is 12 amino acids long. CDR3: CSGRESYYGYTF.

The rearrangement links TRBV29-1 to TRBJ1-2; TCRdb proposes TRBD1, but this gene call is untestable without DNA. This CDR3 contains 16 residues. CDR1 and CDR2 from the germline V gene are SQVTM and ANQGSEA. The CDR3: CSVLPVTRGTISGYTF.

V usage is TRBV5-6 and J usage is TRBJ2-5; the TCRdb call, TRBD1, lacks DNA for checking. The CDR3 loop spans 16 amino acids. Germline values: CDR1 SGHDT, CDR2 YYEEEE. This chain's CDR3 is CASSLRPDRWPGTQYF.

The CDR3 is CSVVGLGELFF. The J gene is TRBJ2-2, the V gene TRBV29-1. Germline V gene data show CDR1 as SQVTM and CDR2 as ANQGSEA. The CDR3 spans 11 residues.

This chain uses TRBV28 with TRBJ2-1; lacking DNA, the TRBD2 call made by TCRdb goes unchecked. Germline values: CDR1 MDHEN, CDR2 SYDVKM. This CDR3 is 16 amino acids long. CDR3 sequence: CASSYRPSGAYNEQFF.

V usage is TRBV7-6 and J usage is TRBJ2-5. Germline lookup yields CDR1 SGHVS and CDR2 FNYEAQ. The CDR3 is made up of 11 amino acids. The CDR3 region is CASSWSETQYF.

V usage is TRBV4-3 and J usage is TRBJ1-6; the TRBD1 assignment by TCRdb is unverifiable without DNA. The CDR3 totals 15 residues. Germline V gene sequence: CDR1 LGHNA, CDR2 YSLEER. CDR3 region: CASSQEGQGNSPLHF.

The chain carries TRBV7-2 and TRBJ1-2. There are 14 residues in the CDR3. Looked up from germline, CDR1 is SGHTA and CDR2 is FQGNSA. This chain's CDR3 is CASSLLGENYGYTF.

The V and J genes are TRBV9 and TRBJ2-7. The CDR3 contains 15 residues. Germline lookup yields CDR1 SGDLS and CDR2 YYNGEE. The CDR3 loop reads CASSVAQTGPYEQYF.

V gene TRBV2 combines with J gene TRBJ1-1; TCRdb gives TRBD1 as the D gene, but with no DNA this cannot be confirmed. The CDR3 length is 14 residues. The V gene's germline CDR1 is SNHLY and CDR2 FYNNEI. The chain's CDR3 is CASSLRDKNTEAFF.